Here is one T cell receptor (beta chain) with its context. Its antigen is not identified. The CDR3 runs to 14 residues. The V gene lost 2 bases and the J gene lost 5 bases, with 13 bases spanning the gap. Germline CDR1 is MGHRA and CDR2 is YSYEKL. Primers: 60 Vbeta forward and 13 Jbeta reverse. This table comes from immunoSEQ multiplex PCR, and its TCRdb copy is limited to in-frame clones, with some not included. Among 150,000 to 200,000 clones listed, 82% were seen once. The data were taken from a study of cytomegalovirus exposure and HLA in healthy donors. Whole-study findings and limits: The study reported that TCR beta sequences accurately predicted HLA-A and HLA-B alleles in most subjects.

The sequenced sample consisted of PBMCs. J is TRBJ2-7 and V is TRBV4-1, with D perhaps matching TRBD2 (6 bases). This clonotype was sampled from a man aged 35 to 55 in good health and CMV-seronegative. The CDR3 loop is CASSQRGSDNEQYF. DNA of the CDR3: TGCGCCAGCAGCCAACGGGGGAGTGACAACGAGCAGTACTTC.